The 19 T cell receptor beta chains listed next were all sequenced from one sample in a study of follicular helper T cells after annual influenza vaccination. The time point here: 2014-2015 season, 7 days after vaccination. The assay was immunoSEQ multiplex PCR, and TCRdb's table has in-frame clones only and misses some. The sample holds some 10,000 clones, about 80% seen once. This specimen was CXCR5- memory CD4+ T cells sorted from blood, taken 7 days after influenza vaccination. These receptors were taken from an adult who received the influenza vaccine.

The J gene is TRBJ2-7, the V gene TRBV6-6; TRBD1 agrees at 8 bases. V lost 2 bases to trimming and J lost 3 bases; unmatched junction nucleotides: 6. The CDR3 loop spans 15 amino acids. In germline, CDR1 is MNHNY, CDR2 SVGAGI (reference sequence). The CDR3: CASSYRDRSFYEQYF. The CDR3 nucleotides read TGTGCCAGCAGTTACCGGGACAGGAGTTTCTACGAGCAGTACTTC.

The chain joins TRBV5-1 to TRBJ2-7; D possibly corresponds to TRBD2 (5 bases). The CDR3 totals 14 residues. Germline V gives CDR1 SGHRS, CDR2 YFSETQ. Between the trimmed V and J ends, which lost 3 bases and 0 bases, there was a span of 10 bases. The CDR3 reads CASSSRELSYEQYF. The DNA for the CDR3 is TGCGCCAGCAGCTCCCGGGAACTCTCCTACGAGCAGTACTTC.

There are a few counts of this clone. V and J are TRBV7-9 and TRBJ1-6, with 9 bases aligning to TRBD1. V lost 0 bases, J lost 8 bases, and 2 bases stayed unmatched. Germline V gene data show CDR1 as SEHNR and CDR2 as FQNEAQ (reference sequence). The CDR3 loop spans 15 amino acids. This CDR3 is CASSLAGTGYSPLHF. The CDR3, as DNA: TGTGCCAGCAGCTTAGCGGGGACAGGGTATTCACCCCTCCACTTT.

CDR3 region: CASSLGRTGATTNEKLFF. The CDR3 DNA follows: TGTGCCAGCAGCTTAGGCCGGACAGGGGCTACAACTAATGAAAAACTGTTTTTT. The chain is built from TRBV11-3 and TRBJ1-4; 9 nucleotides agree with TRBD1. Germline assignment: CDR1 SGHNT and CDR2 YENEEA. The CDR3 sequence is 18 residues long. Trimming cost V 1 base and J 0 bases; bases outside gene matches: 6.

This rearrangement joins TRBV27 to TRBJ1-3, with D possibly TRBD1 on 5 matching bases. The CDR3 spans 17 residues. With 10 bases removed from V and 3 bases from J, the gap between germline ends came to 25 bases. Germline CDR1 is MNHEY and CDR2 is SMNVEV (reference sequence). The CDR3: CAIRWSCAGGCGNTIYF. The CDR3 nucleotides are TGTGCCATCCGCTGGTCGTGTGCCGGGGGGTGTGGAAACACCATATATTTT.

This clone was detected only once. This chain joins TRBV18 and TRBJ2-1; possibly TRBD2 for D (7 bases). V was trimmed by 0 bases and J by 5 bases, leaving 11 bases between them. Per the germline V gene, CDR1 is KGHSH and CDR2 is LQKENI. The CDR3 consists of 15 residues. CDR3: CASSPPSGGHNEQFF. CDR3 DNA sequence: TGTGCCAGCTCACCACCGTCCGGGGGGCACAATGAGCAGTTCTTC.

This clone was counted only a few times. The V call is TRBV5-4, the J call TRBJ1-2; D unclear. The CDR3 runs to 13 residues. CDR1 and CDR2 from the germline V gene are SGHNT and YYREEE (reference sequence). Between the trimmed V and J ends, which lost 2 bases and 7 bases, there was a span of 12 bases. The DNA for the CDR3 is TGTGCCAGCAGCTTACGAGAGGGTCGTGGCTACACCTTC. Translated: CASSLREGRGYTF.

The genes are TRBV6-5 and TRBJ1-2; D is unresolved. With 3 bases removed from V and 8 bases from J, the gap between germline ends came to 16 bases. In germline, CDR1 is MNHEY, CDR2 SVGAGI. The CDR3 runs 14 residues. The CDR3 nucleotides are TGTGCCAGCAGTTATGCTTTGTCGGGTGTAGGCTACACCTTC. Translating it yields CASSYALSGVGYTF.

The chain joins TRBV7-2 to TRBJ2-4; no clear D. Germline CDR1 and CDR2: SGHTA and FQGNSA. Deletions cut 1 base from V and 0 bases from J, with 7 bases between. The CDR3 consists of 15 residues. CDR3 loop: CASSLEGIAKNIQYF. CDR3 coding DNA: TGTGCCAGCAGCTTAGAGGGCATAGCCAAAAACATTCAGTACTTC.

The rearrangement uses TRBV6-1 and TRBJ2-3, with 7 bases identical to TRBD1. The CDR3 length is 16 residues. Germline V gene lookup returns CDR1 MNHNS and CDR2 SASEGT. With V trimmed by 0 bases and J by 4 bases, 7 bases remained unmatched. The CDR3 sequence is CASSEAEQGPADTQYF. CDR3 coding DNA: TGTGCCAGCAGTGAAGCGGAACAGGGGCCAGCAGATACGCAGTATTTT.

The chain has TRBV5-1 and TRBJ1-2, with 12 bases identical to TRBD1. This CDR3 has 15 residues. Unmatched junction bases numbered 9, after V lost 4 bases and J lost 8 bases. CDR1 and CDR2 (germline): SGHRS, YFSETQ. The DNA of the CDR3 is TGCGCCAGCAGCGGGGGACAGGGGGCACTATTCGGCTACACCTTC. Protein: CASSGGQGALFGYTF.

CDR3 amino acids: CAISARVDSTEAFF. Here the CDR3 DNA reads TGTGCCATCAGTGCCAGGGTTGATTCCACTGAAGCTTTCTTT. The gene calls are TRBV10-3 and TRBJ1-1, with a possible D match to TRBD1 (5 bases). There are 14 residues in the CDR3. Deletions cut 4 bases from V and 4 bases from J, with 13 bases between. Germline CDR1 reads ENHRY; CDR2 reads SYGVKD.

This chain uses TRBV29-1 with TRBJ1-1, with TRBD1 identical over 7 bases. V lost 3 bases to trimming and J lost 2 bases; unmatched junction nucleotides: 12. The CDR3 length is 16 residues. Looked up from germline, CDR1 is SQVTM and CDR2 is ANQGSEA. The CDR3 region is CSVDPQTGLVNTEAFF. The CDR3 bases are TGCAGCGTTGACCCGCAGACAGGGCTGGTTAACACTGAAGCTTTCTTT.

The V gene is TRBV5-6, the J gene TRBJ2-3; 9 bases map to TRBD2. Trimming cost V 1 base and J 1 base; bases outside gene matches: 1. Germline lookup yields CDR1 SGHDT and CDR2 YYEEEE. The CDR3 is 15 amino acids. In DNA form, the CDR3 reads TGTGCCAGCAGCTTGCGGACTAGCGGCACAGATACGCAGTATTTT. It codes for CASSLRTSGTDTQYF.

The V gene is TRBV4-3, the J gene TRBJ2-3; D is possibly TRBD2 (7 bases). The CDR3 runs 18 residues. Trimming cost V 0 bases and J 9 bases, with 25 bases left between them. Germline-derived CDR1 and CDR2 are LGHNA and YSLEER. The CDR3 DNA follows: TGCGCCAGCAGCCAAGATATCCTCCGGCGGGGGCCCGAAGGGACGCAGTATTTT. Translation: CASSQDILRRGPEGTQYF.

The chain has TRBV5-1 and TRBJ2-3, with D possibly being TRBD2 (6 bases). The CDR3 has 16 amino acids. The germline V gene has CDR1 SGHRS and CDR2 YFSETQ. The germline V and J ends were trimmed by 0 bases and 1 base, with 12 bases remaining between them. The CDR3 DNA reads as TGCGCCAGCAGCTTGGTCGGGGGAGGACGCACAGATACGCAGTATTTT. Protein: CASSLVGGGRTDTQYF. Together with reference TRBV5-1 and TRBJ2-3, the CDR3 gives the full variable domain: KAGVTQTPRYLIKTRGQQVTLSCSPISGHRSVSWYQQTPGQGLQFLFEYFSETQRNKGNFPGRFSGRQFSNSRSEMNVSTLELGDSALYLCASSLVGGGRTDTQYFGPGTRLTVL.

With regard to this clone: The junction does not match germline at one end; this may be a read error. The genes are TRBV20-1 and TRBJ2-5; perhaps TRBD2 as D (6 bases). CDR3 size: 9 residues. Looked up from germline, CDR1 is DFQATT and CDR2 is SNEGSKA (reference sequence). The CDR3 coding sequence is TGCAGTGCTAAGCTTGGAGGGGACTTC. Its protein product is CSAKLGGDF.

The rearrangement joins TRBV19 to TRBJ1-1; D gene unclear. Germline lookup yields CDR1 LNHDA and CDR2 SQIVND (reference sequence). The CDR3 sequence is 12 residues long. The V and J ends lost 11 bases and 4 bases respectively, with 14 bases between them. DNA of the CDR3: TGTGCCTCCGATTTTGGTAGCACTGAAGCTTTCTTT. Protein: CASDFGSTEAFF.

The rearrangement uses TRBV7-9 and TRBJ1-2, with D hard to call. Germline-derived CDR1 and CDR2 are SEHNR and FQNEAQ (reference sequence). The CDR3 has 14 residues. V gave up 5 bases and J gave up 5 bases, with 15 bases separating them. The CDR3 nucleotides read TGTGCCAGCAGCCCCCTATTCGGCCAGTATGGCTACACCTTC. Translating it yields CASSPLFGQYGYTF.